The 12 T cell receptor beta chains below were found in one sample sequenced in a study of blood T cells in healthy people across ages. PCR was performed a second time for about 6 to 11 cycles using a sample-barcoded 5' primer and a J-beta primer mix. Each CDR3 protein gets one entry after TCRdb re-called the 5' RACE reads with MiXCR. Of approximately 820,000 distinct CDR3 sequences in the sample, more than 40% are singletons; the top ten hold roughly 19%. The sample taken for sequencing was blood. The receptors come from a man in his sixties in good health.

This chain connects TRBV6-1 to TRBJ2-5; 8 bases map to TRBD2. The germline V gene has CDR1 MNHNS and CDR2 SASEGT. The CDR3 contains 14 residues. Unmatched junction bases numbered 9, after V lost 7 bases and J lost 5 bases. CDR3 nucleotides: TGTGCCAGCACCGAGCGGGGGTGGGGGGAGACCCAGTACTTC. This encodes CASTERGWGETQYF.

V and J are TRBV7-9 and TRBJ1-6; TRBD1 aligns across 8 bases. CDR1 and CDR2 (germline): SEHNR, FQNEAQ (reference sequence). CDR3 size: 16 residues. With V trimmed by 0 bases and J by 6 bases, 4 bases remained unmatched. CDR3 nucleotide sequence: TGTGCCAGCAGCTTAGCGAGTACAGGGGGTAATTCACCCCTCCACTTT. Protein sequence: CASSLASTGGNSPLHF.

The chain couples TRBV10-3 to TRBJ1-4; TRBD1 matches at 12 bases. Trimming took 6 bases from V and 8 from J; bases not matched to a gene: 7. Germline loops: CDR1 ENHRY, CDR2 SYGVKD. The length of the CDR3 is 15 residues. Here the CDR3 reads CAISRGQGAEEKLFF. In nucleotides, the CDR3 is TGTGCCATCAGCCGGGGACAGGGGGCCGAAGAAAAACTGTTTTTT.

This clonotype was detected a few times. The chain carries TRBV9 and TRBJ2-7, with 7 bases aligning to TRBD1. The CDR3 has 14 residues. Germline CDR1 reads SGDLS; CDR2 reads YYNGEE. J lost 1 base, V lost 4 bases, and 5 bases had no gene match. CDR3 protein: CASSPGQRSYEQYF. The CDR3 bases are TGTGCCAGCAGCCCGGGACAGCGATCCTACGAGCAGTACTTC.

This clonotype appeared a few times. The rearrangement joins TRBV5-1 to TRBJ1-2, with D possibly matching TRBD1 (5 bases). V lost 4 bases to trimming and J lost 1 base, with 8 bases between them. Germline V CDR1 and CDR2: SGHRS, YFSETQ. The CDR3 runs to 13 residues. The CDR3 DNA reads as TGCGCCAGCAGCGACCAGGGTAACTATGGCTACACCTTC. Its translation is CASSDQGNYGYTF.

This clonotype was observed a single time. The rearrangement links TRBV6-2 or TRBV6-3 to TRBJ1-2; no definite D call. Germline V lookup: CDR1 MNHEY, CDR2 SVGEGT. CDR3 length: 15 amino acids. Deletions cut 0 bases from V and 4 bases from J, with 12 bases between. CDR3 nucleotide sequence: TGTGCCAGCAGTTACTCGACGGGTAATCGCTATGGCTACACCTTC. It codes for CASSYSTGNRYGYTF.

The chain is built from TRBV4-3 and TRBJ2-7, with a tentative D call TRBD2 (6 bases). Germline loops: CDR1 LGHNA, CDR2 YSLEER. This CDR3 is built from 16 residues. Trimming pared 0 bases from V and 3 bases from J, leaving 15 bases between. The CDR3 here is CASSQDPGVTDYEQYF. Written as DNA, the CDR3 is TGCGCCAGCAGCCAAGATCCGGGGGTGACAGACTACGAGCAGTACTTC.

The V call is TRBV29-1, the J call TRBJ2-5, with D possibly being TRBD1 or TRBD2 (6 bases each). From germline, CDR1 is SQVTM and CDR2 ANQGSEA. The germline V and J ends were trimmed by 4 bases and 5 bases, with 11 bases remaining between them. The length of the CDR3 is 12 residues. CDR3 residues: CSVVRGGETQYF. Written as DNA, the CDR3 is TGCAGCGTTGTCAGGGGAGGCGAGACCCAGTACTTC.

This chain joins TRBV20-1 and TRBJ2-7; D call uncertain. Between the trimmed V and J ends, which lost 2 bases and 2 bases, there was a span of 10 bases. This CDR3 spans 13 amino acids. Germline loops: CDR1 DFQATT, CDR2 SNEGSKA (reference sequence). In DNA, the CDR3 is TGCAGTGCTAGATTAATAAAACCCTACGAGCAGTACTTC. Amino acids: CSARLIKPYEQYF.

V usage is TRBV7-2 and J usage is TRBJ2-3; 11 bases fit TRBD2. The CDR3 contains 20 residues. Trimming cost V 4 bases and J 2 bases; bases outside gene matches: 17. Germline CDR1 reads SGHTA; CDR2 reads FQGNSA. CDR3: CASSSSSPTTSGGNTDTQYF. CDR3 coding DNA: TGTGCCAGCAGCTCTAGTTCCCCTACTACTAGCGGGGGAAACACAGATACGCAGTATTTT.

Only a few counts were recorded for this clonotype. CDR3 residues: CASSLGASGGEGIQYF. CDR3 nucleotide sequence: TGTGCCAGCAGCTTGGGAGCTAGCGGGGGGGAGGGCATTCAGTACTTC. The chain links TRBV7-2 to TRBJ2-4; the match to TRBD2 covers 12 bases. J was trimmed by 9 bases and V by 3 bases; bases with no gene match: 9. The CDR3 length is 16 residues. CDR1 and CDR2 (germline): SGHTA, FQGNSA.

This clonotype was counted only a few times. This rearrangement joins TRBV5-1 to TRBJ1-1; D unresolved. This CDR3 is built from 14 residues. CDR1 is SGHRS, CDR2 YFSETQ, per germline. V gave up 5 bases and J gave up 6 bases, with 17 bases separating them. In DNA, the CDR3 is TGCGCCAGCAGGACCCTCGTGTCCCACTCTGAAGCTTTCTTT. Protein: CASRTLVSHSEAFF.